The 8 T cell receptor beta chains reported below all come from one sample, sequenced in a study of graft-versus-host responses after intestinal transplantation. These receptors have no identified antigens. Data came from immunoSEQ multiplex PCR; TCRdb stores just in-frame clones and leaves some out. The sample lists some 88,000 clones, just over 90% occurring once. The material sequenced was unstimulated CD8+ T cells sorted from spleen or lymph node cells, taken before intestinal transplant. Source of these receptors: a human donor who received an intestinal transplant.

This clone was found a few times. This chain links TRBV10-2 with TRBJ2-7, with 9 bases that match TRBD1. Germline CDR1 and CDR2: WSHSY and SAAADI. V lost 5 bases, J lost 4 bases, and 6 bases stayed unmatched. This CDR3 is built from 14 residues. CDR3 sequence reads: CASSSTGGAYEQYF. The DNA of the CDR3 is TGCGCCAGCAGTAGTACAGGGGGCGCGTACGAGCAGTACTTC.

The V gene is TRBV5-1, the J gene TRBJ1-2; TRBD1 aligns across 9 bases. The V gene end was trimmed by 0 bases and the J gene end by 4 bases; junction bases not matched to a gene: 1. CDR1 and CDR2 (germline): SGHRS, YFSETQ. CDR3 length: 14 amino acids. This chain's CDR3 is CASSLGTGVYGYTF. DNA for the CDR3: TGCGCCAGCAGCTTGGGGACAGGGGTCTATGGCTACACCTTC.

The V gene is TRBV28, the J gene TRBJ1-2; 8 positions agree with TRBD1. J was trimmed by 7 bases and V by 5 bases; bases with no gene match: 9. This CDR3 has 14 residues. Per the germline V gene, CDR1 is MDHEN and CDR2 is SYDVKM. The DNA for the CDR3 is TGTGCCAGCAGTCCATCCTTGGACAGGGTTGGCTACACCTTC. Encoded protein: CASSPSLDRVGYTF.

The rearrangement uses TRBV19 and TRBJ1-4; D unresolved. Germline CDR1 is LNHDA and CDR2 is SQIVND (reference sequence). The CDR3 covers 15 residues. V gave up 5 bases and J gave up 0 bases, with 10 bases separating them. This chain's CDR3 is CASSSGIATNEKLFF. CDR3 nucleotides: TGTGCCAGTAGTTCAGGAATTGCAACTAATGAAAAACTGTTTTTT.

This chain uses TRBV30 with TRBJ2-2; 10 bases are a match to TRBD2. CDR3 size: 17 residues. Germline V gene sequence: CDR1 GTSNPN, CDR2 SVGIG (reference sequence). After removal of 4 bases from V and 4 bases from J, the junction contained 12 bases not matched to a gene. Here the CDR3 reads CAWTQGSGGAGTGELFF. Written as DNA, the CDR3 is TGTGCCTGGACCCAGGGGAGCGGGGGGGCCGGCACCGGGGAGCTGTTTTTT.

The rearrangement joins TRBV25-1 to TRBJ1-2; maybe TRBD1 (5 bases). The V end lost 4 bases, the J end lost 0 bases, and 9 bases lay between the germline ends. CDR3 length equals 14 residues. From germline, CDR1 is MGHDK and CDR2 SYGVNS. Here the CDR3 DNA reads TGTGCCAGCAGTGGGACGGGGGCTAACTATGGCTACACCTTC. Translated: CASSGTGANYGYTF.

Here the CDR3 reads CASRNEETQYF. CDR3 in DNA: TGTGCCAGCAGGAATGAGGAGACCCAGTACTTC. This chain joins TRBV27 and TRBJ2-5; D not certain. The CDR3 length is 11 residues. Germline values: CDR1 MNHEY, CDR2 SMNVEV (reference sequence). V was shortened by 6 bases and J by 5 bases, with 7 bases between the two germline ends.

This chain joins TRBV27 and TRBJ2-7; no reliable D call. This CDR3 region has 12 residues. V was cut by 7 bases and J by 0 bases, with 7 bases left in between. Germline lookup yields CDR1 MNHEY and CDR2 SMNVEV (reference sequence). CDR3 nucleotide sequence: TGTGCCAGCATCTCCGGCTCCTACGAGCAGTACTTC. Protein sequence: CASISGSYEQYF.